This T cell receptor (beta chain) was sequenced during a study of CD8+CD57+ T cells in acquired aplastic anemia. For the study at large: DNA per sorted CD4+ or CD8+ sample ranged about 0.2 to 30 ug, averaging roughly 3.5 ug. Study-wide points: Patients had twenty-nine CD8+ CDR3 sequences in common with controls (the shared set). Controls and patients did not differ significantly in CD8+ Simpson's diversity.

CDR3 and TCR beta VDJ profiling relied on a genomic DNA template. TCRdb itself ran the reads through MiXCR, one entry per CDR3 protein. The sample includes about 190,000 distinct CDR3 sequences, approximately 49% of them seen just once. This CDR3 has 13 residues. V gave up 7 bases and J gave up 0 bases, with 12 bases separating them. Germline CDR1 and CDR2: SQVTM and ANQGSEA. In its sample, this clonotype was seen a few times. The antigen remains unidentified. The TCR was taken from a human donor in good health, serving as a control. The sequencing input was sorted CD4+, CD8+, or CD8+CD57+ T cells (not recorded which) from PBMCs. The chain is built from TRBV29-1 and TRBJ1-2; tentatively, D is TRBD1 (6 bases). The CDR3 region has the DNA TGCAGCGCTCAGGACAGCCCTAACTATGGCTACACCTTC. It yields the protein CSAQDSPNYGYTF.